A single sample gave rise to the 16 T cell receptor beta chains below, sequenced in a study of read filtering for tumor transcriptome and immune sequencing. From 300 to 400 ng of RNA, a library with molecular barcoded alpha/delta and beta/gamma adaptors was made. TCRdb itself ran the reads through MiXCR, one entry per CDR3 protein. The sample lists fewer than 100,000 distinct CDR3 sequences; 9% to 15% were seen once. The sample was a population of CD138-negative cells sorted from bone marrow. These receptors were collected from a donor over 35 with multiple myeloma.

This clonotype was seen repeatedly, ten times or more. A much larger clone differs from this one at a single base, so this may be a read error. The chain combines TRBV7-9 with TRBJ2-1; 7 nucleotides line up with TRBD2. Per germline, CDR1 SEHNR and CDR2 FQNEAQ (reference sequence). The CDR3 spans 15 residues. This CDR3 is CASRKSAGVNNGQFF. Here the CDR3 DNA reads TGTGCCAGCAGAAAAAGTGCGGGAGTAAACAATGGGCAGTTCTTC.

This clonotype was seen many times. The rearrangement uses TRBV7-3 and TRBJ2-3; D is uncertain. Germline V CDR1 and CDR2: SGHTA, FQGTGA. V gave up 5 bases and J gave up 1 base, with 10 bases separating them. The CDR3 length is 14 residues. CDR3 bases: TGTGCCAGCAGCCCAGGTGGGGGCACAGATACGCAGTATTTT. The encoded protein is CASSPGGGTDTQYF.

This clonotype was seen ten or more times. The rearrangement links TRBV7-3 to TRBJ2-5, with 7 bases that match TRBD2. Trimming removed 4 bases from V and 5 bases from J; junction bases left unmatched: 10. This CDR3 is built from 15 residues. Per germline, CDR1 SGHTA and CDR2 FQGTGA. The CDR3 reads CASSSLAAARETQYF. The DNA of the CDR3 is TGTGCCAGCAGCTCGCTAGCGGCTGCACGGGAGACCCAGTACTTC.

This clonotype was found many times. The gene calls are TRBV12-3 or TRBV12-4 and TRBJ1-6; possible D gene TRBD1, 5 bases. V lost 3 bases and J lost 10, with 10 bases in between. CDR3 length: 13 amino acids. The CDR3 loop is CASSFVGESPLHF. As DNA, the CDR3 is TGTGCCAGCAGTTTTGTGGGGGAATCACCCCTCCACTTT.

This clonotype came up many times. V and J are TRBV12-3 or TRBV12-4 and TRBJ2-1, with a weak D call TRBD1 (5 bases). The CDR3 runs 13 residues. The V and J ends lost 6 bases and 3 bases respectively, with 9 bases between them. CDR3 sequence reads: CASRLGDYNEQFF. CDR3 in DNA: TGTGCCAGCAGGCTAGGGGACTACAATGAGCAGTTCTTC.

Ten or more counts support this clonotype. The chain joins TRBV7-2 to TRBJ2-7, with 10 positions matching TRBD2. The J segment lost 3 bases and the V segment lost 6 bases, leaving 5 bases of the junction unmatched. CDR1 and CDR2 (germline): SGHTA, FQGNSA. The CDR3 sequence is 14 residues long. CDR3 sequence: CASRARTSGYEQYF. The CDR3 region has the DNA TGTGCCAGCAGAGCAAGGACTAGCGGCTACGAGCAGTACTTC.

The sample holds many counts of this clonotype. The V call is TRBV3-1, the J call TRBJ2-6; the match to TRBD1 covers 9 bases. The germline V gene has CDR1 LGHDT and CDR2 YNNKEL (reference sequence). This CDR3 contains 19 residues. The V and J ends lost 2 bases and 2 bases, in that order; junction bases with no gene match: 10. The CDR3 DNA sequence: TGTGCCAGCAGCCAACTGGGACAGGGTCGATTTGCTGGGGCCAACGTCCTGACTTTC. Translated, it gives CASSQLGQGRFAGANVLTF.

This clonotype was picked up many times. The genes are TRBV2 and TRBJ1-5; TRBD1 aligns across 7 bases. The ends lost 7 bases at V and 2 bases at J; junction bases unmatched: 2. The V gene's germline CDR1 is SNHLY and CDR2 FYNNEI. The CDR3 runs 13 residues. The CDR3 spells CASNTGGNQPQHF. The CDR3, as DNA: TGTGCCAGCAATACAGGGGGCAATCAGCCCCAGCATTTT. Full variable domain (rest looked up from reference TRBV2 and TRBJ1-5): EPEVTQTPSHQVTQMGQEVILRCVPISNHLYFYWYRQILGQKVEFLVSFYNNEISEKSEIFDDQFSVERPDGSNFTLKIRSTKLEDSAMYFCASNTGGNQPQHFGDGTRLSIL.

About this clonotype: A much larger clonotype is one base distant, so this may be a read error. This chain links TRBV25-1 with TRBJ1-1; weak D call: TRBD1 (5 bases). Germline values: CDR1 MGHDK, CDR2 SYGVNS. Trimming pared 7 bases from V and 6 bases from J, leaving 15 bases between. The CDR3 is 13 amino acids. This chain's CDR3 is CASTGLGSPEAFF. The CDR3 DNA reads TGTGCCAGCACAGGGTTGGGAAGCCCTGAAGCTTTCTTT.

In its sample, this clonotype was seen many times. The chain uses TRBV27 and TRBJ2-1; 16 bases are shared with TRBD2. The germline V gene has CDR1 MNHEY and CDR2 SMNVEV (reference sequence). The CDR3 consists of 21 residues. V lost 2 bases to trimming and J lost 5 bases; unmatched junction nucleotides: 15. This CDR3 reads CASSLAGTSGRARQSDNEQFF. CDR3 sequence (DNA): TGTGCCAGCAGTTTAGCGGGGACTAGCGGGAGGGCCCGGCAGAGCGACAATGAGCAGTTCTTC.

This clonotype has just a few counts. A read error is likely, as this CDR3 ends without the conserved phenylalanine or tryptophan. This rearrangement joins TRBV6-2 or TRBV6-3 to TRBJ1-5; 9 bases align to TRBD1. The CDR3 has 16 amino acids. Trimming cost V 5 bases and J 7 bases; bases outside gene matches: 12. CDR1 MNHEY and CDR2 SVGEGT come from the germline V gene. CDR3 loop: CASSSRTGAFDQPQHI. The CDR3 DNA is TGTGCCAGCAGTAGCAGGACAGGGGCCTTCGACCAGCCCCAGCATATT.

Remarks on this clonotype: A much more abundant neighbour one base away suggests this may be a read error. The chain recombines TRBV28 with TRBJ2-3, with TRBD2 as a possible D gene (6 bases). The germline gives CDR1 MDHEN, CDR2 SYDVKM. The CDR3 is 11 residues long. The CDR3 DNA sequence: TGCGCGAGCGGGAGCACAGATACGCAGTATTTT. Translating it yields CASGSTDTQYF.

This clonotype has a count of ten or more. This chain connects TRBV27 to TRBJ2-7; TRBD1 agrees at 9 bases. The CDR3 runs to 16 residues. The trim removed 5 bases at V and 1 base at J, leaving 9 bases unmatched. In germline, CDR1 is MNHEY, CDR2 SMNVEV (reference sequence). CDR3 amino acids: CASSPLGQGKSYEQYF. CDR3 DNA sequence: TGTGCCAGCAGTCCCCTGGGACAGGGTAAATCCTACGAGCAGTACTTC.

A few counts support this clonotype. Here the CDR3 DNA reads TGTGCCAGCAGTTCGACAGGGGTCCTCTCCTACGAGCAGTACTTC. It specifies CASSSTGVLSYEQYF. The chain employs TRBV12-3 or TRBV12-4 and TRBJ2-7; 8 nucleotides agree with TRBD1. CDR3 length: 15 residues. Trimming took 4 bases from V and 0 from J; bases not matched to a gene: 5.

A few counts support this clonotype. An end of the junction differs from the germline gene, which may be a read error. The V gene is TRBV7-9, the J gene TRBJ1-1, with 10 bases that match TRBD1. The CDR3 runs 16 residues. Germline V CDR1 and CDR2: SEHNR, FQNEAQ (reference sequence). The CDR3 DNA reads TGTGCCAGCAGCCCGATGACAGGGGGCGCAAACACTGAAGCTCTCTTT. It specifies CASSPMTGGANTEALF.

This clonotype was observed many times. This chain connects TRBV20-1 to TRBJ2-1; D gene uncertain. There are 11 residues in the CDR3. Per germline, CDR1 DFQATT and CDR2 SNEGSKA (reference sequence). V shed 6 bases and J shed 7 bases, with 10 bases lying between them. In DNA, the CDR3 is TGCAGTGCGGTTAGGGTGAATGAGCAGTTCTTC. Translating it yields CSAVRVNEQFF.